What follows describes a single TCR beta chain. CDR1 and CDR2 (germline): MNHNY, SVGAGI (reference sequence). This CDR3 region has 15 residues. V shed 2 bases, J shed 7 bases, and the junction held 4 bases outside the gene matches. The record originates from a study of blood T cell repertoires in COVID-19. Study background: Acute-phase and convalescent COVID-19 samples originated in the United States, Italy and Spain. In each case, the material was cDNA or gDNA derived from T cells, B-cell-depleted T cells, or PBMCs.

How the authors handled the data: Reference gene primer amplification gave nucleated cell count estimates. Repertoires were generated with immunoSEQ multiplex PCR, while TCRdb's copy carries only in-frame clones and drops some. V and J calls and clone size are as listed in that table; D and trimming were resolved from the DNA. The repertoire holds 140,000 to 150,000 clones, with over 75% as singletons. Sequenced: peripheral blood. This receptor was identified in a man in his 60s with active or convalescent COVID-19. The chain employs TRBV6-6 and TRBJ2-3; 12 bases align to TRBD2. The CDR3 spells CASSYLGLAGYTQYF. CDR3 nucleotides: TGTGCCAGCAGTTACCTGGGACTAGCGGGTTATACGCAGTATTTT.